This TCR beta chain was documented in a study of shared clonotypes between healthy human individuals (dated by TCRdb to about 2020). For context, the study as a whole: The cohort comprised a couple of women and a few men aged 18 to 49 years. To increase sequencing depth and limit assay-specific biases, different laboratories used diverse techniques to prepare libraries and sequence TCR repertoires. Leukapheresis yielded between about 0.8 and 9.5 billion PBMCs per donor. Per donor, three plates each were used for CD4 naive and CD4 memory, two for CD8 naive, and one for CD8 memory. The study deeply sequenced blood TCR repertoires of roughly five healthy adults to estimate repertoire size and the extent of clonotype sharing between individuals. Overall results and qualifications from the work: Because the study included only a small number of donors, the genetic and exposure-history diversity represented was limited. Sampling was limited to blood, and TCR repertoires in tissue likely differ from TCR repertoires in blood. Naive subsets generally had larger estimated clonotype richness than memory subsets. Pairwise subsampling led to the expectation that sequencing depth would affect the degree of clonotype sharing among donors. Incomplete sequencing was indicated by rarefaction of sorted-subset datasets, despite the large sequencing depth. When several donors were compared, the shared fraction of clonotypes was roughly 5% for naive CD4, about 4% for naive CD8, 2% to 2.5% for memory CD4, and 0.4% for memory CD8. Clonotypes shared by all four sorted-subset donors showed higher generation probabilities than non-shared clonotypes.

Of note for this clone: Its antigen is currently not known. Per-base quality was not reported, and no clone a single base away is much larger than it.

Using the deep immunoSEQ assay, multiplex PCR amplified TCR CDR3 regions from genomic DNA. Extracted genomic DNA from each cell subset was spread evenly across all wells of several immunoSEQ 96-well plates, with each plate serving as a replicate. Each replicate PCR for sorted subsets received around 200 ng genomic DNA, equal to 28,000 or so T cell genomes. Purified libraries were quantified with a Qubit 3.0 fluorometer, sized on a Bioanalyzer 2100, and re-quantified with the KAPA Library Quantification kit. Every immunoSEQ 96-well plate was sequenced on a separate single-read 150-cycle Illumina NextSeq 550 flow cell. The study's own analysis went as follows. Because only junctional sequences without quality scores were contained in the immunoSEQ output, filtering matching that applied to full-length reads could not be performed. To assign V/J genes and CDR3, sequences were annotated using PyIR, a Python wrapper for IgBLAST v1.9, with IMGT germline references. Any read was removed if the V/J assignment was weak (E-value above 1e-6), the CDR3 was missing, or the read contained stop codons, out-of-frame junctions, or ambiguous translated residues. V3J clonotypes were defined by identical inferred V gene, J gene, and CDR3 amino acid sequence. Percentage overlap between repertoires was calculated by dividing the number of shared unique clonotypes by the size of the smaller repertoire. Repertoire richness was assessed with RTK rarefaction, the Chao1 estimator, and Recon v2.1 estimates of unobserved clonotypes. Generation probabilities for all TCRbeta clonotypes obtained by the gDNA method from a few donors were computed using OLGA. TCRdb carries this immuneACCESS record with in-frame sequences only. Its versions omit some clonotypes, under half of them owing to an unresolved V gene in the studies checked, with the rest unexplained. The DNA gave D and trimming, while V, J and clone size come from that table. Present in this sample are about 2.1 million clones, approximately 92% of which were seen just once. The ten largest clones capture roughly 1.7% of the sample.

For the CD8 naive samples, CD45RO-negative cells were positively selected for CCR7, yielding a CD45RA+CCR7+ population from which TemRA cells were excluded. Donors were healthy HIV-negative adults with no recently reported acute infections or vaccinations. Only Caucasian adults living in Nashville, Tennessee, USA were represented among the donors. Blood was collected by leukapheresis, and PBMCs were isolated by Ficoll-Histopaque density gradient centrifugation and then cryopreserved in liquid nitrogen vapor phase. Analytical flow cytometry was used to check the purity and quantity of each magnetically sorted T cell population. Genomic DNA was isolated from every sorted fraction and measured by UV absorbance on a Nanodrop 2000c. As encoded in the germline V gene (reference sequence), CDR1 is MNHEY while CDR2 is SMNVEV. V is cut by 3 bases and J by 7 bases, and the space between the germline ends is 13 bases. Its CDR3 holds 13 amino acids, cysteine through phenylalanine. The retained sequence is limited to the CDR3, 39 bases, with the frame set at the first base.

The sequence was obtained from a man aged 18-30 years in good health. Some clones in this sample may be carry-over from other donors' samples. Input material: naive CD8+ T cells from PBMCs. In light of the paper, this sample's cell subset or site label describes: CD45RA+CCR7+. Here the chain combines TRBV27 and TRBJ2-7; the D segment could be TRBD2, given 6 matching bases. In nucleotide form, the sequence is TGTGCCAGCAGTTTGCTTTGGGGGGATGAGCAGTACTTC. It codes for CASSLLWGDEQYF.